This T cell receptor beta chain comes out of a study of CD8+ T cells in alopecia areata. General observations from the study: Higher clonality was seen in lesional scalp than in normal scalp, especially in alopecia totalis/universalis.

With regard to this clone: Its specificity is unknown. At one end, the junction sequence differs from germline, possibly due to a read error.

The germline V gene encodes CDR1 SGHTA and CDR2 FQGTGA. The CDR3 is made up of 15 amino acids. It was cDNA, reverse transcribed from extracted RNA, that served as the sequencing template. The assay was immunoSEQ multiplex PCR, and TCRdb's table has in-frame clones only and misses some. The sample comprises around 200,000 clones, roughly 60% of which are singletons, and 1.7% rests with the top ten. Collected material from alopecia areata patients comprised lesional scalp punch biopsies and peripheral blood. This clonotype was sampled from a human donor with alopecia areata. The chain is built from TRBV7-3 and TRBJ2-1; D tentatively fits TRBD1 or TRBD2 (5 bases each). Source: CD4+ T cells sorted from blood, taken at week 0. The DNA for the CDR3 is TGTGCCAGCAGCCTAACCGGGACCTCCTACAATGAGCAGTTCTTC. This codes for CASSLTGTSYNEQFF.